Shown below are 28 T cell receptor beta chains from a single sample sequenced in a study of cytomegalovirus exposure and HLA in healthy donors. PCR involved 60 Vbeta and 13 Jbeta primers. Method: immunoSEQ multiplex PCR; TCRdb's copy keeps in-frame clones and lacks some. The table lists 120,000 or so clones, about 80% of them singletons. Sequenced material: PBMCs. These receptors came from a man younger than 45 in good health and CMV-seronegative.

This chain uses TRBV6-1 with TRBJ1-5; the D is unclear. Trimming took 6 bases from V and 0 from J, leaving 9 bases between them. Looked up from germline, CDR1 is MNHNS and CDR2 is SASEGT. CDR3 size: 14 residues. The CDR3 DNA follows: TGTGCCAGCAGCCGGGGAAATAGCAATCAGCCCCAGCATTTT. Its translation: CASSRGNSNQPQHF.

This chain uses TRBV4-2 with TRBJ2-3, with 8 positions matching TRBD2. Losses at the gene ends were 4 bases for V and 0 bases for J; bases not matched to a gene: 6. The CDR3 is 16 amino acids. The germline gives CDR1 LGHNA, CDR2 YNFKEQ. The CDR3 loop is CASSPRGGGSTDTQYF. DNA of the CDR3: TGTGCCAGCAGCCCCCGCGGCGGGGGGAGCACAGATACGCAGTATTTT.

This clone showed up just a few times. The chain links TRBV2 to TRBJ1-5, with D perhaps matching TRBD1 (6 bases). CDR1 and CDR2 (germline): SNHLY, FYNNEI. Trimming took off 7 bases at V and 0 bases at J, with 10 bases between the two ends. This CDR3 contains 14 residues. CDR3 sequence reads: CASNGQHSNQPQHF. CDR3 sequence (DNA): TGTGCCAGCAATGGACAGCATAGCAATCAGCCCCAGCATTTT.

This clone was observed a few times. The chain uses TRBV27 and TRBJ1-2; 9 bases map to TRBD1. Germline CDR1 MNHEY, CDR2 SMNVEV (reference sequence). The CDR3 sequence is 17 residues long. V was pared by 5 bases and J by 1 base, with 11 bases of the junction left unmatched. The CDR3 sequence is CASSPDRGPLLNYGYTF. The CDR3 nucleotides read TGTGCCAGCAGTCCGGACAGGGGACCATTACTTAACTATGGCTACACCTTC.

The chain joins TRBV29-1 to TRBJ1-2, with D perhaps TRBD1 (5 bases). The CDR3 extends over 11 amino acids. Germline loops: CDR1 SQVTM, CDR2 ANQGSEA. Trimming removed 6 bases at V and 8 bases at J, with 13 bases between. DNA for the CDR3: TGCAGCGTACGGGGAGGGGACGGCTACACCTTC. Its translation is CSVRGGDGYTF.

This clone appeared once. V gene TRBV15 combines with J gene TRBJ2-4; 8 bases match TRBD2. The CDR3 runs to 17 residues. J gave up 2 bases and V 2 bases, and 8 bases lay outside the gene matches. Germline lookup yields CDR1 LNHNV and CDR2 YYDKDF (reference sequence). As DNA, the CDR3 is TGTGCCACCAGCAGATTCGGACTAGCAGTAACCAAAAACATTCAGTACTTC. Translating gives CATSRFGLAVTKNIQYF.

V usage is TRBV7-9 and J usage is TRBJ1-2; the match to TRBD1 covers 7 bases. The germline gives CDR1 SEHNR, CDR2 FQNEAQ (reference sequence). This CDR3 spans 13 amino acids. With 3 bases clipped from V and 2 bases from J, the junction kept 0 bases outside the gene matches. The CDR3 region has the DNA TGTGCCAGCAGCTTGGGACAGAACTATGGCTACACCTTC. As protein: CASSLGQNYGYTF.

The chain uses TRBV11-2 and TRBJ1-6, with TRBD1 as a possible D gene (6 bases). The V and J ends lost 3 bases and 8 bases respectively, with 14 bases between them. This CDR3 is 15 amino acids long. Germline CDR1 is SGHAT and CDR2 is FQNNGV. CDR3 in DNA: TGTGCCAGCAGCTTGGGGGGAGGGGGAGATTCACCCCTCCACTTT. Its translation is CASSLGGGGDSPLHF. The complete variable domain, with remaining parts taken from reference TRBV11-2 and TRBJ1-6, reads EAGVAQSPRYKIIEKRQSVAFWCNPISGHATLYWYQQILGQGPKLLIQFQNNGVVDDSQLPKDRFSAERLKGVDSTLKIQPAKLEDSAVYLCASSLGGGGDSPLHFGNGTRLTVT.

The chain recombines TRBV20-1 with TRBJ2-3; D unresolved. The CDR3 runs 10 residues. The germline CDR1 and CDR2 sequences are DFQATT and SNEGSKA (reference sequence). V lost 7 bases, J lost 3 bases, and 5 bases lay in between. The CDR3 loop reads CSVVTDTQYF. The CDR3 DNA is TGCAGTGTAGTAACAGATACGCAGTATTTT.

CDR3 sequence: CASASSGGASGNEQFF. The CDR3 DNA reads as TGTGCCAGCGCGTCTAGCGGGGGGGCTTCTGGCAATGAGCAGTTCTTC. The J gene is TRBJ2-1, the V gene TRBV6-4, with 12 positions matching TRBD2. After removal of 8 bases from V and 6 bases from J, the junction contained 11 bases not matched to a gene. Germline loops: CDR1 MRHNA, CDR2 SNTAGT. This CDR3 has 16 amino acids.

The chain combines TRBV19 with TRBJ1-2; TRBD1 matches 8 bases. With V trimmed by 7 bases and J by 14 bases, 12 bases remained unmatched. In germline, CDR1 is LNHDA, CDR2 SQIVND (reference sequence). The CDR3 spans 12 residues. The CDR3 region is CASTGQAARLTF. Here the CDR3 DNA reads TGTGCCAGTACGGGACAGGCGGCGCGATTAACCTTC.

The CDR3 sequence is CASTRRQGANTEAFF. In DNA, the CDR3 is TGTGCCAGCACCCGCCGGCAGGGGGCGAACACTGAAGCTTTCTTT. J is TRBJ1-1 and V is TRBV2; 8 positions agree with TRBD1. The V and J ends lost 7 bases and 1 base, in that order; junction bases with no gene match: 8. The CDR3 extends over 15 amino acids. Germline V CDR1 and CDR2: SNHLY, FYNNEI.

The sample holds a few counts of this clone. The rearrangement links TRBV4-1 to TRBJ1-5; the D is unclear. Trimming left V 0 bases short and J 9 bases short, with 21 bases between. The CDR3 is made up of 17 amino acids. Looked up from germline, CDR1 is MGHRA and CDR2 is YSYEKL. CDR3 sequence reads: CASSQDLGGRVVGPQHF. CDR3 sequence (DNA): TGCGCCAGCAGCCAAGATCTGGGAGGAAGGGTGGTGGGGCCCCAGCATTTT.

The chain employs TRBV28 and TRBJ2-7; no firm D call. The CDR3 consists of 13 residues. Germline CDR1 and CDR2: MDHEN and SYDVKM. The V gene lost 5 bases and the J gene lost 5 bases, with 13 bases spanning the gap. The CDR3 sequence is CASSVFGANEQYF. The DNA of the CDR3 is TGTGCCAGCAGTGTCTTCGGTGCCAACGAGCAGTACTTC.

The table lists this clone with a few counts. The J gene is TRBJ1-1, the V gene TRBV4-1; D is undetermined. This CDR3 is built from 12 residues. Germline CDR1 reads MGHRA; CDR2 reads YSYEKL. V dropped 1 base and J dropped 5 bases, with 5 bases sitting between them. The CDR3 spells CASSQGPTEAFF. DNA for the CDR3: TGCGCCAGCAGCCAAGGGCCTACTGAAGCTTTCTTT.

The CDR3 region has the DNA TGTGCCAAAGAGAAACAGGGAAAGTTCAATGAGCAGTTCTTC. Its translation is CAKEKQGKFNEQFF. The chain recombines TRBV6-4 with TRBJ2-1; D perhaps matches TRBD1 (6 bases). Per germline, CDR1 MRHNA and CDR2 SNTAGT. The CDR3 consists of 14 residues. V was pared by 10 bases and J by 6 bases, with 19 bases between.

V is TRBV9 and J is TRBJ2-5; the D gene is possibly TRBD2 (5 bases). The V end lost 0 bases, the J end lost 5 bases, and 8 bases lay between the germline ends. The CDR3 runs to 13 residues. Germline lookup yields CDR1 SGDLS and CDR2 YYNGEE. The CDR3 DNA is TGTGCCAGCAGCGTAGGCCCGGGGGAGACCCAGTACTTC. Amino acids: CASSVGPGETQYF.

Here the CDR3 reads CASIRQGVGNTEAFF. As DNA, the CDR3 is TGTGCCAGCATAAGACAGGGGGTGGGGAACACTGAAGCTTTCTTT. This chain joins TRBV6-1 and TRBJ1-1; TRBD1 agrees at 9 bases. CDR3 size: 15 residues. Trimming removed 7 bases from V and 1 base from J; junction bases left unmatched: 7. Germline V gene sequence: CDR1 MNHNS, CDR2 SASEGT.

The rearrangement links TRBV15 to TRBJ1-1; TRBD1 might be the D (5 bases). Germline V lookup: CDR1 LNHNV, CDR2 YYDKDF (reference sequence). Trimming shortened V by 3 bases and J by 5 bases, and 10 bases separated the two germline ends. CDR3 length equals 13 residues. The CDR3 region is CATSSARVTEAFF. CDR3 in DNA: TGTGCCACCAGCAGTGCCAGGGTAACTGAAGCTTTCTTT.

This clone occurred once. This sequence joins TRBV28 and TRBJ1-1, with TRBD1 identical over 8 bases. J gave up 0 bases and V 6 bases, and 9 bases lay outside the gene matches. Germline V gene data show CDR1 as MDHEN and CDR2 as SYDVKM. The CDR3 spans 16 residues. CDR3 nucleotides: TGTGCCAGCAGGCTCCGACAGGGGACATTGAACACTGAAGCTTTCTTT. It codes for CASRLRQGTLNTEAFF.

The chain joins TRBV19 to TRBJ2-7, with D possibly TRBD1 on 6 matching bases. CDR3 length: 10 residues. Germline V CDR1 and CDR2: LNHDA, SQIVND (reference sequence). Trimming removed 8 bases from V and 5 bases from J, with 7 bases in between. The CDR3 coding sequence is TGTGCCAGTGGGGGCCACGAGCAGTACTTC. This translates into CASGGHEQYF.

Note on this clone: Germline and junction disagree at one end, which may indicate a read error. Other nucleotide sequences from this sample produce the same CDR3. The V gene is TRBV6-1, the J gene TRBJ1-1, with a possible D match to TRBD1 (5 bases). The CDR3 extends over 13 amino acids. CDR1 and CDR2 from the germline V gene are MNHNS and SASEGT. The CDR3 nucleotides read TGCGCCAGCACCGCGACAGAAAACACTGAAGCTTTCTTT. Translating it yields CASTATENTEAFF.

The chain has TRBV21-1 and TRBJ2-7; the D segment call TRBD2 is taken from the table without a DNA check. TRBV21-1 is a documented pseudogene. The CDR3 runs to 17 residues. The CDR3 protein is CASSKAGGTELVTEQYF. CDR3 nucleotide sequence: TGTGCCAGCAGCAAAGCGGGAGGCACGGAATTGGTTACCGAGCAGTACTTC.

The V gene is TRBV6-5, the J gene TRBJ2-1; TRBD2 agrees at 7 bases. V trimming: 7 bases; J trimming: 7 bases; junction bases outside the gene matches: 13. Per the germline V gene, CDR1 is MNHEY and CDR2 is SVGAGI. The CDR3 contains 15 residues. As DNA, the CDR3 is TGTGCCAGCACCCCCAGCGGAGCGGGACGGAATGAGCAGTTCTTC. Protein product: CASTPSGAGRNEQFF.

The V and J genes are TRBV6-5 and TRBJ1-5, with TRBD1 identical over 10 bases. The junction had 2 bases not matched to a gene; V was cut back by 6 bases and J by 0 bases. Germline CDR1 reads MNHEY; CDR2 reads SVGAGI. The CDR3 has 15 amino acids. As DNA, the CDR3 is TGTGCCAGCAGGGGGACAGGGGATAGCAATCAGCCCCAGCATTTT. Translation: CASRGTGDSNQPQHF.

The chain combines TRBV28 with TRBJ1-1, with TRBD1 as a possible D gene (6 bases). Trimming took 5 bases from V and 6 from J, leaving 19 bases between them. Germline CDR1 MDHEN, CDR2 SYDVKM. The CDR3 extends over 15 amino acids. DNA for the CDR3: TGTGCCAGCAGTCCCGGGGGGGCTGGTAGGGCTGAAGCTTTCTTT. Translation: CASSPGGAGRAEAFF.

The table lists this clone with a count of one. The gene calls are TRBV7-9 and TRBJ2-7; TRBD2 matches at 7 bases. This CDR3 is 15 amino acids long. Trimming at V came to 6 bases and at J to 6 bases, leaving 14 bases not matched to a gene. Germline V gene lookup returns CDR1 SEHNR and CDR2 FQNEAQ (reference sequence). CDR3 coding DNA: TGTGCCAGCAGTCAAAGGTCGGGGGGAACGAGCGAGCAGTACTTC. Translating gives CASSQRSGGTSEQYF.

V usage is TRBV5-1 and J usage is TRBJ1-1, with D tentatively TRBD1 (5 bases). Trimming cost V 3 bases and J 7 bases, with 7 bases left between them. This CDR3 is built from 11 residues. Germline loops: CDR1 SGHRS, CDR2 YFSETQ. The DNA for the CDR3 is TGCGCCAGCAGCTCTGGACATGAAGCTTTCTTT. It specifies CASSSGHEAFF.